This T cell receptor beta chain was recorded in a study of T cells in Graves' hyperthyroidism and ophthalmopathy. On the study more broadly: It was at initial diagnosis, before any treatment, that peripheral blood was collected.

Amplified regions were TCR beta CDR3 sequences from RNA transcripts. The TCR CDR3 was amplified in a first-round RT-PCR using the HTBI primer set. TCRdb analysed the multiplex PCR reads with MiXCR anew, one entry per CDR3 protein. Among around 350,000 distinct CDR3 sequences listed, 20% to 25% were seen once. CDR3 size: 14 residues. The germline gives CDR1 DFQATT, CDR2 SNEGSKA (reference sequence). Graves' hyperthyroidism was deemed stable absent ophthalmopathy progression within 18 months. Fresh peripheral blood, 8 to 10 ml, was the source of the PBMCs. Whole-study results and caveats: The blood repertoire included most of the expanded thyroid clonotypes above 0.001.

A word on this clonotype: What it recognizes is unknown.

This sequence originates from a man aged 50-59 years with Graves' hyperthyroidism. The chain recombines TRBV20-1 with TRBJ2-7; 7 bases line up with TRBD1. The closer fit of TRBJ2-1 to the DNA end suggests the J call may be wrong. The sequenced sample consisted of blood. Here the CDR3 reads CSASSGTAAHEQFF. As DNA, the CDR3 is TGCAGTGCTAGCTCCGGGACAGCGGCCCACGAGCAGTTCTTC.